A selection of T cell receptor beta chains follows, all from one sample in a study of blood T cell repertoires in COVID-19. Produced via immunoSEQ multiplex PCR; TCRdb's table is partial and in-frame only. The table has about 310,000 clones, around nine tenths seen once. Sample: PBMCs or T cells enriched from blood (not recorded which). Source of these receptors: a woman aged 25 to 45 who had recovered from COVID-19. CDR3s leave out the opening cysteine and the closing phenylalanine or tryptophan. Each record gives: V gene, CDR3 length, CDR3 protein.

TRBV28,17,ASSLLAGAGGGRAGEQY
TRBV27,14,ASSLRGGRANEKLF
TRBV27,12,ASRFQGANEKLF
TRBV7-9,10,ASSWGDGKAF
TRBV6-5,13,ASSYFARADTEAF
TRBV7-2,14,ASSLPGLAGGNEQF
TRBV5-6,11,ASRTAGSYEQY
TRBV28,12,ASSFTTGANVLT
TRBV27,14,ASSLRRDPSGNTIY
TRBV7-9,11,ASSRRVPDEQY
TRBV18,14,ASSQSSGTGAYEQY
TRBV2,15,ASSVERGLAGANVLT
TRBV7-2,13,ASSLRGLTNEKLF
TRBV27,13,ASSIQTGSSYGYT
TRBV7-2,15,ASSPTPGAGGPDTQY
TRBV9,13,ASSPTVGGNTEAF
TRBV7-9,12,ASSPLVFPDIQY
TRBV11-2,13,ASSLGGTSWNEQF
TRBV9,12,ASSVGGTQETQY
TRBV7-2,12,ASSLTQGGPPRD
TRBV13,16,ASSLRRGLAGVWETQY
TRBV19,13,ASSSTGTAKETQY
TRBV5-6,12,ASSRGQDRSPLH
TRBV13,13,ASSLTGQAPLGQY
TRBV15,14,ATSRDGGVGGDTQY
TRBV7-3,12,ASSLLAGDSEQF
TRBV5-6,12,ASSLGQGAYEQY
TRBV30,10,AWSVSPETQY
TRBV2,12,ASRSGFMNTEAF
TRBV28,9,ASSVRYEQY
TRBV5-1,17,ASSSTPIERDRSTDTQY
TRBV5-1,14,ASSLGSGRYSYEQY
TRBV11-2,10,ASSLDYPEAF